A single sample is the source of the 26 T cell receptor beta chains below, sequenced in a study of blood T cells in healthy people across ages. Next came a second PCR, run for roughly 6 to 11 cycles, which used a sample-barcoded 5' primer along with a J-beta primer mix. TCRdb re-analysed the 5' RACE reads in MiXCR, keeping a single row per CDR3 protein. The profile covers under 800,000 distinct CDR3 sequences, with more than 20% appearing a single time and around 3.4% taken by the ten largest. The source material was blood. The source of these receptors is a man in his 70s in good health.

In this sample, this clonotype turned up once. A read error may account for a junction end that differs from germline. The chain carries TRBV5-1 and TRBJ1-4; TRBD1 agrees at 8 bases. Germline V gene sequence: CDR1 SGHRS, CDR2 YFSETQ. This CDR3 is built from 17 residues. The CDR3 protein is CASSFRGPQKIGRKLFF. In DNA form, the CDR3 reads TGCGCGAGCAGCTTCAGGGGGCCTCAGAAAATCGGAAGAAAACTGTTTTTT.

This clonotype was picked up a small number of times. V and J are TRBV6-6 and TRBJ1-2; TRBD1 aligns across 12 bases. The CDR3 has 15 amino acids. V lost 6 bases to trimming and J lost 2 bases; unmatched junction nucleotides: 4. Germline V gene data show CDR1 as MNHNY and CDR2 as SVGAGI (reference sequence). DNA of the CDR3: TGTGCCAGCAGGACCGGGACAGGGGGCAACTATGGCTACACCTTC. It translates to CASRTGTGGNYGYTF.

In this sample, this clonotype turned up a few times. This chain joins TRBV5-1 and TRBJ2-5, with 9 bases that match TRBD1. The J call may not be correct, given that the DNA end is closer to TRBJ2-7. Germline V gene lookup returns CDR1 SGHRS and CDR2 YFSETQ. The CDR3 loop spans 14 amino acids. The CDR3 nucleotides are TGCGCCAGCCAACCTACGACAGGGGGGTACGAGCAGTACTTC. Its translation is CASQPTTGGYEQYF.

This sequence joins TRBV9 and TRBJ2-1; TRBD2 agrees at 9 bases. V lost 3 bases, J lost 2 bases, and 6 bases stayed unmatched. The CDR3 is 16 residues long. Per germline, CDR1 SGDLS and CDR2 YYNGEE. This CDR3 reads CASSGSAGGPYNEQFF. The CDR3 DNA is TGTGCCAGCAGCGGGAGCGCGGGAGGGCCCTACAATGAGCAGTTCTTC.

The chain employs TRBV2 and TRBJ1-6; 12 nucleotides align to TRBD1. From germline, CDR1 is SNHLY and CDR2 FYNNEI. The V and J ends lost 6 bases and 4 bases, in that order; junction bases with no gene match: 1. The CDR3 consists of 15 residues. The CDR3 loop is CASRGQGAYNSPLHF. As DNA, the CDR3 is TGTGCCAGCAGGGGACAGGGGGCTTATAATTCACCCCTCCACTTT.

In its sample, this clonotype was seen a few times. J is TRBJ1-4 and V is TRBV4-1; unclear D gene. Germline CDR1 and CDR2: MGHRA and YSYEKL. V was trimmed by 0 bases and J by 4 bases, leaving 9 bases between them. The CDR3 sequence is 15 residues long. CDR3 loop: CASSQDATGNEKLFF. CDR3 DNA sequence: TGCGCCAGCAGCCAAGATGCCACGGGTAATGAAAAACTGTTTTTT.

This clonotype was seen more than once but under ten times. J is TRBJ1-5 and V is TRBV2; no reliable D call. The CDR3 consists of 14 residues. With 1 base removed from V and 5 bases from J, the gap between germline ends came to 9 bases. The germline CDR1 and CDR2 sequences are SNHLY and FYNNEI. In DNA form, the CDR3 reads TGTGCCAGCAGTGAAGTAATTGGTGATCAGCCCCAGCATTTT. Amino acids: CASSEVIGDQPQHF.

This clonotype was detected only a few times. CDR3 nucleotide sequence: TGCAGCGTATCCGGACAGAACACTGAAGCTTTCTTT. This sequence encodes CSVSGQNTEAFF. V usage is TRBV29-1 and J usage is TRBJ1-1; weak D call: TRBD1 (5 bases). Trimming took 6 bases from V and 1 from J, leaving 9 bases between them. Per germline, CDR1 SQVTM and CDR2 ANQGSEA. The CDR3 runs 12 residues.

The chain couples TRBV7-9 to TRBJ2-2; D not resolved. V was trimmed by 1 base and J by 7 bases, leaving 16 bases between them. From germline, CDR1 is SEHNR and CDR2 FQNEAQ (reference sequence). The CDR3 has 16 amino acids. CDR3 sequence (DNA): TGTGCCAGCAGCTTAGTGGCCACCCCGGGCCACGGGGAGCTGTTTTTT. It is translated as CASSLVATPGHGELFF.

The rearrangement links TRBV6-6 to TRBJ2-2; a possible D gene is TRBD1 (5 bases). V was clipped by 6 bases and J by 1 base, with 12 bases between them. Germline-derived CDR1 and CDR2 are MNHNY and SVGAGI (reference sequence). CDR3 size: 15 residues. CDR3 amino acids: CASSMTEMNTGELFF. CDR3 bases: TGTGCCAGCAGCATGACAGAGATGAACACCGGGGAGCTGTTTTTT.

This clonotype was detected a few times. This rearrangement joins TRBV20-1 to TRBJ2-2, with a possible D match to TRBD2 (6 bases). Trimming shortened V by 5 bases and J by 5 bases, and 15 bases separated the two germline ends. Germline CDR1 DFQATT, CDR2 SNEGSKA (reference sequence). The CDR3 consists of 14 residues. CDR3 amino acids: CSARRGLGTGELFF. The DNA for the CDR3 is TGCAGTGCTCGCCGGGGGTTGGGGACCGGGGAGCTGTTTTTT.

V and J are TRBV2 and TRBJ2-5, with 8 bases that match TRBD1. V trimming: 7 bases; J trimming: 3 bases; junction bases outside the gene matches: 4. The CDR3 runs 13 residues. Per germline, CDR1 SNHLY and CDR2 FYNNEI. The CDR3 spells CASNMDREETQYF. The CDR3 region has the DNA TGTGCCAGCAATATGGACAGGGAAGAGACCCAGTACTTC.

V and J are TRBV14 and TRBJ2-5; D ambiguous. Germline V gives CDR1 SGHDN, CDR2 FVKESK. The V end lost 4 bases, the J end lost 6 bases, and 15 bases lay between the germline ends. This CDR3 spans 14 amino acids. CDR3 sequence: CASSRDSLVKTQYF. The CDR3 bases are TGTGCCAGCAGCCGAGACTCGCTAGTCAAGACCCAGTACTTC.

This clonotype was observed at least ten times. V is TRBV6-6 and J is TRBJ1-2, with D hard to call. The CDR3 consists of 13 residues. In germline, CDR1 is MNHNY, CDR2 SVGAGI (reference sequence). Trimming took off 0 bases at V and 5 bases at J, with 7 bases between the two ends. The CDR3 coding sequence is TGTGCCAGCAGTTACTCGGGCGAATATGGCTACACCTTC. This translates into CASSYSGEYGYTF.

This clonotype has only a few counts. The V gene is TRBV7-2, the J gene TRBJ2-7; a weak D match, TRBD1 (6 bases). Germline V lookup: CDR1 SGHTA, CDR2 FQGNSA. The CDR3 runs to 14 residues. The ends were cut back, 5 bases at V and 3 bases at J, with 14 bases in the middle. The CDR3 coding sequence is TGTGCCAGCAGCCGGGAAACAGGGAGCTACGAGCAGTACTTC. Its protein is CASSRETGSYEQYF.

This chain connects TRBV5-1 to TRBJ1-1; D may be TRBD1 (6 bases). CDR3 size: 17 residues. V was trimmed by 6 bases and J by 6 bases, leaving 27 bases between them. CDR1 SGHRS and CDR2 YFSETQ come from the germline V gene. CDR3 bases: TGCGCCAGCAACAAAAGTGGGACACCCGAGATCGTCGCTGAAGCTTTCTTT. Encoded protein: CASNKSGTPEIVAEAFF.

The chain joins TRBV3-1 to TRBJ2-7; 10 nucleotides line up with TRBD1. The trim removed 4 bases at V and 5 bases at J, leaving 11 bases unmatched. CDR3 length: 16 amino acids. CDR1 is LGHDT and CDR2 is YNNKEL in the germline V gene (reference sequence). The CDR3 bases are TGTGCCAGCAGCCTCACGATTCGACAGGGGGCCCACGAGCAGTACTTC. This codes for CASSLTIRQGAHEQYF.

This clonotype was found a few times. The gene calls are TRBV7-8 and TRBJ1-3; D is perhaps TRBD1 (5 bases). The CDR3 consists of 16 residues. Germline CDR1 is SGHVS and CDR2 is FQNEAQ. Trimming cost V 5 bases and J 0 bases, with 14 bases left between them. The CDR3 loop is CASSARGAISGNTIYF. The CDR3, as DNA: TGTGCCAGCAGCGCCCGAGGGGCGATCTCTGGAAACACCATATATTTT.

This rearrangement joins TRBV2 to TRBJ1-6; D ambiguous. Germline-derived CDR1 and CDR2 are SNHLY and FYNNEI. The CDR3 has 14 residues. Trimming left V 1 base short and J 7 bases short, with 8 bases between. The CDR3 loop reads CASSEGQANSPLHF. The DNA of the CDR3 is TGTGCCAGCAGTGAAGGTCAGGCGAATTCACCCCTCCACTTT.

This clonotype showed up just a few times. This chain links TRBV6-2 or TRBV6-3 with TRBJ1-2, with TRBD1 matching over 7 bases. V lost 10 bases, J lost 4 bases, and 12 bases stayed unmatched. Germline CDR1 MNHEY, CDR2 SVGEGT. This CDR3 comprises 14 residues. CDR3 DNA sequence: TGTGCCATCCGTGGGACAGCGGAGGCCTATGGCTACACCTTC. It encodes CAIRGTAEAYGYTF.

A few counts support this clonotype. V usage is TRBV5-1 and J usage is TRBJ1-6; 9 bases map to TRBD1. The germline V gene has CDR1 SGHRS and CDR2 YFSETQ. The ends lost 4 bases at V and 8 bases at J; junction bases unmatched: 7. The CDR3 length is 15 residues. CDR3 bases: TGCGCCAGCAGCCCCAGGACAGGGGTGGATTCACCCCTCCACTTT. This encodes CASSPRTGVDSPLHF.

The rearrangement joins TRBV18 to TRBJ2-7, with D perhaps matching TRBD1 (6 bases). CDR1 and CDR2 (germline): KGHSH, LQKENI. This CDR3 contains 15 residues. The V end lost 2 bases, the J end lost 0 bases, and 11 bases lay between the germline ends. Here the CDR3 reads CASSPGQTSSYEQYF. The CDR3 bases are TGTGCCAGCTCACCAGGACAGACCAGCTCCTACGAGCAGTACTTC. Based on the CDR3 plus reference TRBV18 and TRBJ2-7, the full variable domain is NAGVMQNPRHLVRRRGQEARLRCSPMKGHSHVYWYRQLPEEGLKFMVYLQKENIIDESGMPKERFSAEFPKEGPSILRIQQVVRGDSAAYFCASSPGQTSSYEQYFGPGTRLTVT.

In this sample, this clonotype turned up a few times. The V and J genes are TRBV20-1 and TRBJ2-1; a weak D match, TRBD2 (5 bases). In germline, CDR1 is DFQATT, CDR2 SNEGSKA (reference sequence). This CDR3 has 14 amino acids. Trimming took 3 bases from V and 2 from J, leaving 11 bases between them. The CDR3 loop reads CSARGAATYNEQFF. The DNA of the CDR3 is TGCAGTGCTAGGGGAGCAGCTACCTACAATGAGCAGTTCTTC.

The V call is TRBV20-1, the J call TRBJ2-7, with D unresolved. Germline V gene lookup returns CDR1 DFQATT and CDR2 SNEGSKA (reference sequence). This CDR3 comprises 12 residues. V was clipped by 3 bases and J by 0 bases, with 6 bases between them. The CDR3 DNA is TGCAGTGCTAGTCGCGGCTCCTACGAGCAGTACTTC. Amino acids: CSASRGSYEQYF.

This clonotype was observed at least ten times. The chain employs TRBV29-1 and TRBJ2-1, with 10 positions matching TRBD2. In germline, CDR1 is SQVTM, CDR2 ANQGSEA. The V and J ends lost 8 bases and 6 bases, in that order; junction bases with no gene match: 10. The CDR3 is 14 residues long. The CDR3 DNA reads TGCAGCCTCAGGTTGCTAGCGGGGGCCAATGAGCAGTTCTTC. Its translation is CSLRLLAGANEQFF.

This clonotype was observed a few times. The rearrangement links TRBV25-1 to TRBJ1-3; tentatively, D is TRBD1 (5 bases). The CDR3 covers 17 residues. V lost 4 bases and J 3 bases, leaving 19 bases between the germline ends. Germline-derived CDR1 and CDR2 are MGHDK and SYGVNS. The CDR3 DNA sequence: TGTGCCAGCAGTGGTTTTTTTGGGGGGAGTGTTGGAAACACCATATATTTT. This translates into CASSGFFGGSVGNTIYF.